A selection of T cell receptor beta chains follows, all from one sample in a study of T-cell reconstitution after alpha-beta-depleted transplantation in children. Using its own MiXCR run on the PCR reads, TCRdb lists one record per CDR3 protein. The sample yields 500,000 to 600,000 distinct CDR3 sequences, roughly a quarter seen once. The source was PBMCs, collected before TCRalphabeta/CD19-depleted stem cell transplant. These receptors were obtained from a boy under two years old with Wiskott-Aldrich syndrome, due to receive a stem cell transplant. CDR3s leave out the opening cysteine and the closing phenylalanine or tryptophan.

TRBJ2-3	12	TRBV6-5	ASSYRGRPDTQY
TRBJ2-7	12	TRBV28	ASTSAGGSYEQY
TRBJ2-1	14	TRBV7-2	ASSFGLAGGRGEQF
TRBJ1-6	11	TRBV6-1	ASTRRVLSPLH
TRBJ2-3	13	TRBV12-3/TRBV12-4	ASSPDRGRVDTQY
TRBJ2-3	12	TRBV12-3/TRBV12-4	ASGGYGDTDTQY
TRBJ2-7	14	TRBV5-1	ASSLGLAISSYEQY
TRBJ2-7	13	TRBV5-1	ASSSGDMRSYEQY
TRBJ2-3	11	TRBV20-1	SASIVLAHTQY
TRBJ2-3	12	TRBV19	ASSITSGRAAQY
TRBJ1-1	13	TRBV6-5	ATSFDRAPDTEAF
TRBJ2-7	11	TRBV24-1	ATSDRASYEQY
TRBJ2-6	15	TRBV6-1	ASRRIQGDGGANVLT
TRBJ2-1	17	TRBV4-2	ASSQDPGTSGRGYNEQF
TRBJ2-1	12	TRBV10-3	AINTGERSNEQF
TRBJ2-2	14	TRBV19	ASSSQWRSNTGELF
TRBJ1-3	13	TRBV12-3/TRBV12-4	ASSTLGRAGNTIY
TRBJ2-7	13	TRBV7-9	ASSTGGGKTYEQY
TRBJ2-3	14	TRBV7-3	ASSLRPGLATDTQY
TRBJ2-5	13	TRBV25-1	ASSEWLRELETQY
TRBJ2-1	12	TRBV5-1	ASQTAGAYNEQF
TRBJ2-1	9	TRBV12-3/TRBV12-4	ASSLEKEQF
TRBJ2-1	12	TRBV5-1	ASSFLQGDNEQF
TRBJ2-5	14	TRBV20-1	SADPGIPFDQETQY
TRBJ2-2	11	TRBV5-1	ASSLDKPGELF
TRBJ2-1	12	TRBV7-2	ASRGEDSYNEQF
TRBJ1-3	12	TRBV5-1	ASTGGASGNTIY
TRBJ2-3	14	TRBV12-3/TRBV12-4	ASSLQVTGATDTQY
TRBJ1-1	12	TRBV20-1	SAMAGGRDTEAF
TRBJ2-1	14	TRBV12-3/TRBV12-4	ASSFRDGGRGYEQF
TRBJ2-5	10	TRBV29-1	SARDGQETQY
TRBJ2-1	12	TRBV7-6	ASSESVGRTEQF
TRBJ2-1	11	TRBV29-1	SVAQVVGNEQF
TRBJ2-1	16	TRBV5-1	ASSLEVAGGPGGYEQF
TRBJ2-1	16	TRBV29-1	SVAGGRDGTRDYNEQF
TRBJ2-1	13	TRBV5-1	ASSFSGTYYNEQF
TRBJ2-1	12	TRBV30	AWTGQSSYNEQF
TRBJ2-1	12	TRBV12-3/TRBV12-4	ASRASGSFNEQF
TRBJ1-5	12	TRBV27	ASTDRASNQPQH
TRBJ2-1	13	TRBV5-1	ASSLLRGTYNEQF
TRBJ1-1	13	TRBV5-1	ASSLGGRQNTEAF
TRBJ1-5	10	TRBV20-1	SARDGNQPQH
TRBJ2-5	11	TRBV29-1	SVARAPGETQY
TRBJ2-2	13	TRBV12-3/TRBV12-4	ASRSGTPRTGELF
TRBJ2-3	13	TRBV5-1	ASSLNLGRTDTQY
TRBJ1-6	11	TRBV5-1	ASSLSGNSPLH
TRBJ2-5	11	TRBV20-1	SASGIGGETQY
TRBJ2-3	12	TRBV7-2	ASSLLGGPDTQY
TRBJ2-5	10	TRBV20-1	SASGQGETQY
TRBJ2-4	14	TRBV24-1	ATSDPTGQGMNIQY
TRBJ1-2	13	TRBV20-1	SARDVGQGGYGYT
TRBJ1-4	13	TRBV20-1	SARVVKGGDEKLF
TRBJ1-1	14	TRBV5-1	ASSLGDRLPPREAF
TRBJ1-4	13	TRBV30	AWETGSSTNEKLF
TRBJ2-1	14	TRBV5-1	ASSLSGLAGADEQF
TRBJ2-5	14	TRBV5-1	ASSGTTGSSQGAQY
TRBJ1-5	11	TRBV28	ASSPLLSPTQH
TRBJ2-7	15	TRBV3-1	ASSAGTSGSWGYEQY
TRBJ2-7	14	TRBV3-1	ASSQDQPSGEYEQY